The clone carrying this T cell receptor beta chain was counted once. This record belongs to a study of OX40 agonist ivuxolimab in advanced cancers. About the research overall: Ivuxolimab, which patients received intravenously every 2 weeks, was dosed at 0.01 to 10 mg/kg. Three patients, one with hepatocellular carcinoma and two with cutaneous melanoma, responded partially. From roughly 23 to 85 years was the age range, with a mean of 60 years, and around 80% were male. Hepatocellular carcinoma, melanoma, renal cell or head and neck cancer occurred in dose-escalation patients.

Method: immunoSEQ multiplex PCR; TCRdb's copy keeps in-frame clones and lacks some. The table includes 35,000 to 55,000 clones, approximately 91% detected once. Specimen: CD4+ or CD8+ T cells sorted from blood, collected in a trial of the OX40 agonist ivuxolimab. The source of this sequence is an adult with an advanced solid tumor such as melanoma, head and neck, liver or kidney cancer.

Here the CDR3 DNA reads TGTGCCAGCAGTTATCGGTCAGGGGCTACTAATGAAAAACTGTTTTTT. It is translated as CASSYRSGATNEKLFF. The chain links TRBV6-5 to TRBJ1-4; possible D gene TRBD1, 6 bases. This CDR3 has 16 residues. The V end lost 3 bases, the J end lost 2 bases, and 13 bases lay between the germline ends. Germline assignment: CDR1 MNHEY and CDR2 SVGAGI.